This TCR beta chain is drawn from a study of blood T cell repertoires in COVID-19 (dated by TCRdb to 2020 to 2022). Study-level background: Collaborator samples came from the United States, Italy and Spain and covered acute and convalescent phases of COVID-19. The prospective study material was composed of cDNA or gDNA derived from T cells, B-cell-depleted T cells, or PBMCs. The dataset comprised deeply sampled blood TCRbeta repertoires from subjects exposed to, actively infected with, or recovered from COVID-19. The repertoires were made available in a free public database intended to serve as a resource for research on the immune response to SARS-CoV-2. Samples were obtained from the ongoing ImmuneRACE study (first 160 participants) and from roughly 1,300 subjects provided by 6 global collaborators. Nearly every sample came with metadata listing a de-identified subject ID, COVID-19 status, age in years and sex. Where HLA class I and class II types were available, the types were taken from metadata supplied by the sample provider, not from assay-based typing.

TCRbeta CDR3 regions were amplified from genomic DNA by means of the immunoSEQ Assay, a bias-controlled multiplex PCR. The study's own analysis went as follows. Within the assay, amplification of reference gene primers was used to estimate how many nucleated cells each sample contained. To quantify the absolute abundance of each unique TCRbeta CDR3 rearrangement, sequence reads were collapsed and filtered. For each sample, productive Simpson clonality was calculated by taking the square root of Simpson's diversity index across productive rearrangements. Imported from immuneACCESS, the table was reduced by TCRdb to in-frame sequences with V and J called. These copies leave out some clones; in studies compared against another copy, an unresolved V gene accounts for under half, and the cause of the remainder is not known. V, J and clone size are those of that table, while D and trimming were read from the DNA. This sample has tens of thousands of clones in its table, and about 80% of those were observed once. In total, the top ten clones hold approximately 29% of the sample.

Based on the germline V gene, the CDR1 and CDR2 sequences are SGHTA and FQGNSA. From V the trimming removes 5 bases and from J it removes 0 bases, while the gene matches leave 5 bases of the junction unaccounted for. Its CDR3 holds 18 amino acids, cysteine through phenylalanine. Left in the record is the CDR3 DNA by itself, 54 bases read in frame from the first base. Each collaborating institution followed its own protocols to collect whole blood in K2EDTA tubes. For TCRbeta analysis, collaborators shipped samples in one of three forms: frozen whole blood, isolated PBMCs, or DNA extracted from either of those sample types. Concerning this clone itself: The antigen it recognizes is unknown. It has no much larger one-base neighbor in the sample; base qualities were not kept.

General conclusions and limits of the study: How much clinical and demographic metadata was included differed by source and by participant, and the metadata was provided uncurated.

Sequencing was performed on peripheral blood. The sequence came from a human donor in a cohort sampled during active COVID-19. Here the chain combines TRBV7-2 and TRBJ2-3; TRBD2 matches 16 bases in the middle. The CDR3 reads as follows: CASSPGLAGGPSTDTQYF. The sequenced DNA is TGTGCCAGCAGCCCGGGACTAGCGGGGGGGCCTAGCACAGATACGCAGTATTTT.